This entry is about one T cell receptor (beta chain). Its antigen remains unknown. The record originates from a study of naive and memory T cell subsets. General study results and limits: Naive repertoires, especially CD8, held a few larger clonotypes, possibly memory cells re-expressing CD45RA.

The beta constant-region primer was an equimolar mix of two oligonucleotides covering TRBC1 and TRBC2. Four rounds of PCR amplified the ligated cDNA using nested alpha and beta constant-region primers plus SP2. An oligonucleotide with the SP2 primer and a 12-nucleotide UMI was ligated to the cDNA 3' end. TCRdb itself ran the UMI-ligation and nested PCR reads through MiXCR, one entry per CDR3 protein. Found here are approximately 90,000 distinct CDR3 sequences, roughly 10% of them singletons; the top ten hold just over 0.13%. This sequence originates from a human donor in good health. The sequencing input was naive CD4+ T cells from blood.

The CDR3 sequence is CASSSRTGNTGELFF. CDR3 nucleotides: TGTGCCAGCAGTTCCCGGACGGGGAACACCGGGGAGCTGTTTTTT. The chain carries TRBV6-6 and TRBJ2-2; the D is unclear. CDR3 length: 15 amino acids. Germline-derived CDR1 and CDR2 are MNHNY and SVGAGI (reference sequence). Between the trimmed V and J ends, which lost 4 bases and 1 base, there was a span of 10 bases.